The next 16 T cell receptor beta chains were all read from a single sample in a study of T cells in Graves' hyperthyroidism and ophthalmopathy. It was RNA transcripts that yielded the amplified TCR beta CDR3 regions. The primer set for the first-round RT-PCR of the TCR CDR3 was HTBI. TCRdb ran MiXCR on the multiplex PCR reads and lists one entry per CDR3 protein. The sample carries roughly 740,000 distinct CDR3 sequences, less than 20% recorded once. Sequencing was carried out using blood. These TCRs come from a man aged 18 to 29 with Graves' hyperthyroidism.

The chain uses TRBV20-1 and TRBJ2-1, with 12 bases lining up with TRBD2. The V and J ends lost 2 bases and 5 bases, in that order; junction bases with no gene match: 7. CDR1 and CDR2 (germline): DFQATT, SNEGSKA (reference sequence). CDR3 length: 16 residues. The CDR3 region is CSARPRTSGINNEQFF. CDR3 sequence (DNA): TGCAGTGCTAGACCTCGGACTAGCGGGATAAACAATGAGCAGTTCTTC.

The chain carries TRBV6-1 and TRBJ2-2; 9 nucleotides match TRBD2. Trimming removed 1 base from V and 8 bases from J; junction bases left unmatched: 8. The CDR3 runs 16 residues. Germline CDR1 MNHNS, CDR2 SASEGT. The CDR3 protein is CASSEGLAGSGGELFF. The CDR3 coding sequence is TGTGCCAGCAGTGAAGGGCTAGCGGGATCGGGTGGGGAGCTGTTTTTT.

This clonotype was seen ten or more times. The chain is built from TRBV12-3 or TRBV12-4 and TRBJ2-3; D is possibly TRBD2 (6 bases). Trimming cost V 7 bases and J 2 bases, with 16 bases left between them. This CDR3 has 15 amino acids. This CDR3 reads CASTPGVFATDTQYF. For the CDR3, the DNA is TGTGCCAGCACCCCGGGAGTCTTCGCCACAGATACGCAGTATTTT.

This clonotype has ten or more counts. This chain connects TRBV18 to TRBJ2-3, with D perhaps matching TRBD1 (5 bases). There are 15 residues in the CDR3. The germline gives CDR1 KGHSH, CDR2 LQKENI. V lost 4 bases to trimming and J lost 10 bases, with 21 bases between them. The DNA of the CDR3 is TGTGCCAGCTCACAACCAAATATAACAGGTCTTGCGCAGTATTTT. Translated, it gives CASSQPNITGLAQYF.

In its sample, this clonotype was seen many times. This chain connects TRBV2 to TRBJ2-2, with D uncertain. The CDR3 extends over 14 amino acids. The V gene lost 2 bases and the J gene lost 1 base, with 5 bases spanning the gap. Germline V gives CDR1 SNHLY, CDR2 FYNNEI. The DNA of the CDR3 is TGTGCCAGCAGTGAACAGCGGAACACCGGGGAGCTGTTTTTT. It specifies CASSEQRNTGELFF.

This clonotype has a count of ten or more. The genes are TRBV12-3 or TRBV12-4 and TRBJ2-3, with a tentative D call TRBD1 (5 bases). The CDR3 is 15 amino acids. Between the trimmed V and J ends, which lost 5 bases and 4 bases, there was a span of 16 bases. The CDR3 region has the DNA TGTGCCAGCAGTCCGCAGGGTGAGATGTCAGATACGCAGTATTTT. It is translated as CASSPQGEMSDTQYF.

This clonotype was picked up a small number of times. This chain uses TRBV18 with TRBJ2-5; 11 bases agree with TRBD1. The germline V gene encodes CDR1 KGHSH and CDR2 LQKENI. J was trimmed by 5 bases and V by 2 bases; bases with no gene match: 10. This CDR3 is 17 amino acids long. Here the CDR3 DNA reads TGTGCCAGCTCACCAAGGTCCGGACAGGGGGCAAGGGAGACCCAGTACTTC. The encoded protein is CASSPRSGQGARETQYF.

This clonotype was detected only once. The V and J genes are TRBV30 and TRBJ2-2; D may match TRBD1 or TRBD2 (5 bases each). The V gene lost 3 bases and the J gene lost 6 bases, with 8 bases spanning the gap. Germline V gene sequence: CDR1 GTSNPN, CDR2 SVGIG (reference sequence). The CDR3 runs to 12 residues. The CDR3 nucleotides are TGTGCCTGGAGCGGGACCCCCGGGGAGCTGTTTTTT. As protein: CAWSGTPGELFF. Using reference TRBV30 and TRBJ2-2 for the parts outside the CDR3, the full variable domain is SQTIHQWPATLVQPVGSPLSLECTVEGTSNPNLYWYRQAAGRGLQLLFYSVGIGQISSEVPQNLSASRPQDRQFILSSKKLLLSDSGFYLCAWSGTPGELFFGEGSRLTVL.

This clonotype has only a few counts. The chain links TRBV29-1 to TRBJ2-7; the D gene is possibly TRBD2 (5 bases). Trimming left V 4 bases short and J 6 bases short, with 19 bases between. Germline CDR1 SQVTM, CDR2 ANQGSEA. The CDR3 runs to 14 residues. The CDR3 region is CSVGRTSVGSEQYF. CDR3 bases: TGCAGCGTTGGCCGGACTTCAGTGGGAAGCGAGCAGTACTTC.

CDR3 in DNA: TGTGCCAGCAGCGTAGGTGACAAGAATTCACCCCTCCACTTT. It codes for CASSVGDKNSPLHF. V is TRBV9 and J is TRBJ1-6; D is undetermined. The CDR3 covers 14 residues. With 0 bases removed from V and 7 bases from J, the gap between germline ends came to 8 bases. The germline gives CDR1 SGDLS, CDR2 YYNGEE.

This clonotype was counted many times. V is TRBV12-3 or TRBV12-4 and J is TRBJ2-2; 7 bases map to TRBD2. CDR3 size: 15 residues. Trimming at V came to 6 bases and at J to 1 base, leaving 5 bases not matched to a gene. The CDR3 loop is CASRHLAENTGELFF. CDR3 sequence (DNA): TGTGCCAGCAGACACCTAGCGGAGAACACCGGGGAGCTGTTTTTT.

The genes are TRBV3-1 and TRBJ2-5; tentatively, D is TRBD1 or TRBD2 (5 bases each). The CDR3 loop spans 14 amino acids. Per germline, CDR1 LGHDT and CDR2 YNNKEL (reference sequence). V dropped 1 base and J dropped 7 bases, with 13 bases sitting between them. CDR3: CASSQGRGSGTQYF. CDR3 nucleotides: TGTGCCAGCAGCCAAGGTAGGGGCAGCGGGACCCAGTACTTC.

Many counts were recorded for this clonotype. The chain has TRBV27 and TRBJ2-5; 10 positions match TRBD2. With 0 bases clipped from V and 4 bases from J, the junction kept 5 bases outside the gene matches. The CDR3 has 16 amino acids. Germline V gene data show CDR1 as MNHEY and CDR2 as SMNVEV (reference sequence). The CDR3 sequence is CASSLSPLAGRETQYF. In DNA form, the CDR3 reads TGTGCCAGCAGTTTATCTCCACTAGCGGGACGAGAGACCCAGTACTTC.

This clonotype has more than one count but fewer than ten. The rearrangement uses TRBV27 and TRBJ2-1, with TRBD1 matching 11 bases. With 3 bases clipped from V and 10 bases from J, the junction kept 11 bases outside the gene matches. From germline, CDR1 is MNHEY and CDR2 SMNVEV (reference sequence). The CDR3 totals 16 residues. The CDR3 is CASSFTPGQGEREQFF. The CDR3 DNA reads as TGTGCCAGCAGTTTTACTCCGGGACAGGGGGAGAGAGAGCAGTTCTTC.

This chain links TRBV5-1 with TRBJ2-5; 7 positions match TRBD1. This CDR3 is 15 amino acids long. With 3 bases clipped from V and 2 bases from J, the junction kept 7 bases outside the gene matches. Looked up from germline, CDR1 is SGHRS and CDR2 is YFSETQ. CDR3 in DNA: TGCGCCAGCAGCTCCACCGGGACAGAACAAGAGACCCAGTACTTC. Translation gives CASSSTGTEQETQYF.

The chain carries TRBV28 and TRBJ1-2; TRBD1 agrees at 9 bases. The CDR3 covers 14 residues. Looked up from germline, CDR1 is MDHEN and CDR2 is SYDVKM. J was trimmed by 9 bases and V by 4 bases; bases with no gene match: 9. CDR3 region: CASSSGQGFYSYTF. CDR3 DNA sequence: TGTGCCAGCAGTTCGGGACAGGGCTTTTATAGCTACACCTTC.